The 18 T cell receptor beta chains below were found in one sample sequenced in a study of CD8 T cells in Susac syndrome (dated by TCRdb to the late 2010s). Libraries came from the immunoSEQ multiplex PCR assay. RNA was extracted using the RNeasy kit, and about 0.45 to 1 microgram was reverse transcribed with random hexamers. TCRdb reran the public reads through fastp at Q25 and MiXCR, keeping productive beta chains. CDR3 protein duplicates are merged, each entry listing the most common genes and DNA. This sample holds about 250,000 distinct CDR3 sequences; around 93% were observed only once. 0.06% to 0.08% of the sample is held by the ten biggest clonotypes. Material for sequencing was CD4+ T cells from PBMCs. These receptors were obtained from a human donor with multiple sclerosis.

The V call is TRBV5-1, the J call TRBJ2-1, with 7 bases lining up with TRBD1. The CDR3 has 16 residues. The V and J ends lost 0 bases and 4 bases, in that order; junction bases with no gene match: 7. Germline CDR1 reads SGHRS; CDR2 reads YFSETQ. In DNA form, the CDR3 reads TGCGCCAGCAGCTTGGATCCGGGACAGCCGTACAATGAGCAGTTCTTC. Its translation: CASSLDPGQPYNEQFF.

The chain uses TRBV12-3 or TRBV12-4 and TRBJ1-5; D is perhaps TRBD1 (5 bases). With 4 bases removed from V and 7 bases from J, the gap between germline ends came to 23 bases. The CDR3 extends over 17 amino acids. The CDR3 coding sequence is TGTGCCAGCAGTTCGCTTTCGTTGCAGGGACTCGACCAGCCCCAGCATTTT. It specifies CASSSLSLQGLDQPQHF.

The V call is TRBV7-2, the J call TRBJ1-2; 9 bases match TRBD1. CDR1 and CDR2 (germline): SGHTA, FQGNSA. Trimming took 5 bases from V and 4 from J; bases not matched to a gene: 8. This CDR3 region has 15 residues. CDR3 residues: CASSLGRQGGYGYTF. In nucleotides, the CDR3 is TGTGCCAGCAGCCTGGGGAGACAGGGGGGCTATGGCTACACCTTC.

The chain has TRBV7-9 and TRBJ2-7, with TRBD2 matching 11 bases. CDR3 length: 18 residues. Trimming took 4 bases from V and 5 from J; bases not matched to a gene: 16. In germline, CDR1 is SEHNR, CDR2 FQNEAQ (reference sequence). The CDR3 DNA is TGTGCCAGCAGCTCACTAGCGGGGGATGCTCGCCGGAACCACGAGCAGTACTTC. It encodes CASSSLAGDARRNHEQYF.

The table lists this clonotype with a few counts. The CDR3: CSVGLNEQFF. The CDR3 region has the DNA TGCAGCGTCGGTCTGAATGAGCAGTTCTTC. The chain employs TRBV29-1 and TRBJ2-1; D unclear. The CDR3 totals 10 residues. Germline values: CDR1 SQVTM, CDR2 ANQGSEA. V was trimmed by 6 bases and J by 7 bases, leaving 7 bases between them.

The rearrangement joins TRBV7-3 to TRBJ1-6; tentatively, D is TRBD1 (6 bases). From germline, CDR1 is SGHTA and CDR2 FQGTGA. V was trimmed by 5 bases and J by 4 bases, leaving 9 bases between them. There are 14 residues in the CDR3. The CDR3: CASSITGYNSPLHF. The CDR3 nucleotides are TGTGCCAGCAGCATCACAGGGTATAATTCACCCCTCCACTTT. The entire variable domain, with the rest obtained from reference TRBV7-3 and TRBJ1-6, is as follows: GAGVSQTPSNKVTEKGKYVELRCDPISGHTALYWYRQSLGQGPEFLIYFQGTGAADDSGLPNDRFFAVRPEGSVSTLKIQRTERGDSAVYLCASSITGYNSPLHFGNGTRLTVT.

This rearrangement joins TRBV6-2 or TRBV6-3 to TRBJ2-7, with no clear D. The CDR3 sequence is 15 residues long. V lost 0 bases, J lost 3 bases, and 12 bases lay in between. The germline CDR1 and CDR2 sequences are MNHEY and SVGEGT. The CDR3 nucleotides read TGTGCCAGCAGTTACTCAACTCCCACAAGCTACGAGCAGTACTTC. Translated, it gives CASSYSTPTSYEQYF.

This chain uses TRBV12-3 or TRBV12-4 with TRBJ2-3; D not certain. CDR3 length: 12 residues. V was shortened by 2 bases and J by 6 bases, with 6 bases between the two germline ends. CDR3 loop: CASSLFPDTQYF. DNA of the CDR3: TGTGCCAGCAGTTTATTCCCGGATACGCAGTATTTT.

The rearrangement links TRBV29-1 to TRBJ2-5, with 7 bases identical to TRBD1. V lost 5 bases to trimming and J lost 1 base; unmatched junction nucleotides: 4. Per germline, CDR1 SQVTM and CDR2 ANQGSEA. CDR3 length equals 13 residues. CDR3 DNA: TGCAGCGTTCCCGGGACAGCCCAAGAGACCCAGTACTTC. Protein: CSVPGTAQETQYF.

V gene TRBV27 combines with J gene TRBJ1-2, with TRBD1 matching over 7 bases. V shed 3 bases, J shed 6 bases, and the junction held 4 bases outside the gene matches. The CDR3 consists of 13 residues. CDR1 is MNHEY, CDR2 SMNVEV, per germline (reference sequence). CDR3 in amino acids: CASSFPTGHGYTF. CDR3 bases: TGTGCCAGCAGTTTCCCGACAGGGCATGGCTACACCTTC.

This clonotype was observed once. The chain is built from TRBV28 and TRBJ1-6, with D possibly TRBD1 on 6 matching bases. V shed 5 bases and J shed 8 bases, with 13 bases lying between them. Germline V gene data show CDR1 as MDHEN and CDR2 as SYDVKM. The CDR3 covers 14 residues. This CDR3 is CASSPRGSDSPLHF. In DNA, the CDR3 is TGTGCCAGCAGTCCTAGGGGGTCCGATTCACCCCTCCACTTT.

The chain carries TRBV2 and TRBJ1-3; D is uncertain. Germline loops: CDR1 SNHLY, CDR2 FYNNEI. CDR3 size: 12 residues. Trimming stripped 8 bases from V and 2 bases from J, with 7 bases between. The CDR3 DNA reads TGTGCCAGCGGACGGACTGGAAACACCATATATTTT. Translation gives CASGRTGNTIYF.

This clonotype was detected a few times. J is TRBJ1-2 and V is TRBV9; D might be TRBD1 (6 bases). Trimming took off 7 bases at V and 5 bases at J, with 18 bases between the two ends. The CDR3 is 14 residues long. Germline lookup yields CDR1 SGDLS and CDR2 YYNGEE. Here the CDR3 DNA reads TGTGCCAGCTCACCCTCTGGAGGGGGTTATGGCTACACCTTC. Translated, it gives CASSPSGGGYGYTF.

This chain joins TRBV20-1 and TRBJ2-3, with D uncertain. V was trimmed by 5 bases and J by 0 bases, leaving 12 bases between them. The CDR3 has 14 amino acids. Germline lookup yields CDR1 DFQATT and CDR2 SNEGSKA (reference sequence). DNA for the CDR3: TGCAGTGCTTCCGGACGGGCTAGCACAGATACGCAGTATTTT. It translates to CSASGRASTDTQYF.

The rearrangement uses TRBV7-2 and TRBJ1-2; 11 positions agree with TRBD1. Germline V CDR1 and CDR2: SGHTA, FQGNSA. V shed 6 bases and J 6 bases; nucleotides not matched to a gene: 9. This CDR3 has 15 amino acids. CDR3 amino acids: CASRRTGGAADGYTF. The CDR3 DNA reads as TGTGCCAGCAGGAGGACAGGGGGCGCGGCGGATGGCTACACCTTC.

V and J are TRBV5-1 and TRBJ2-2; D perhaps matches TRBD2 (6 bases). Trimming left V 4 bases short and J 6 bases short, with 16 bases between. The CDR3 extends over 15 amino acids. Germline CDR1 is SGHRS and CDR2 is YFSETQ. CDR3 nucleotides: TGCGCCAGCAGCGGCAAGGGACTTGGGGCCGGGGAGCTGTTTTTT. Amino acids: CASSGKGLGAGELFF.

The chain employs TRBV7-3 and TRBJ2-3; D ambiguous. The CDR3 spans 13 residues. Germline V gene lookup returns CDR1 SGHTA and CDR2 FQGTGA. The ends were cut back, 5 bases at V and 6 bases at J, with 12 bases in the middle. Here the CDR3 DNA reads TGTGCCAGCAGCCCCGAGATATCGGATACGCAGTATTTT. This codes for CASSPEISDTQYF.

The rearrangement links TRBV7-8 to TRBJ1-1; no clear D. The CDR3 extends over 15 amino acids. Germline lookup yields CDR1 SGHVS and CDR2 FQNEAQ. The ends were cut back, 3 bases at V and 6 bases at J, with 17 bases in the middle. The CDR3 here is CASSFLTSSHSEAFF. The DNA of the CDR3 is TGTGCCAGCAGCTTTTTAACAAGTTCTCATTCTGAAGCTTTCTTT.